The 27 T cell receptor beta chains presented below share a single source sample, sequenced in a study of blood T cell repertoires in COVID-19. Assay: immunoSEQ multiplex PCR; the TCRdb copy retains only in-frame clones and omits some. Of 90,000 or so clones in the sample, around 91% were seen once. The sample consisted of peripheral blood. These receptors were taken from a woman of 80 years or more with active or convalescent COVID-19.

This clone was counted a single time. V is TRBV14 and J is TRBJ1-5; D perhaps matches TRBD1 (6 bases). This CDR3 contains 13 residues. V gave up 4 bases and J gave up 7 bases, with 11 bases separating them. From germline, CDR1 is SGHDN and CDR2 FVKESK. The CDR3 protein is CASSLGAGQPQHF. The CDR3 DNA follows: TGTGCCAGCAGCCTGGGGGCTGGCCAGCCCCAGCATTTT. Full variable domain (rest looked up from reference TRBV14 and TRBJ1-5): EAGVTQFPSHSVIEKGQTVTLRCDPISGHDNLYWYRRVMGKEIKFLLHFVKESKQDESGMPNNRFLAERTGGTYSTLKVQPAELEDSGVYFCASSLGAGQPQHFGDGTRLSIL.

The chain employs TRBV4-2 and TRBJ2-2, with a weak D call TRBD1 (6 bases). Trimming removed 1 base at V and 3 bases at J, with 9 bases between. The CDR3 extends over 15 amino acids. The germline CDR1 and CDR2 sequences are LGHNA and YNFKEQ. CDR3 protein: CASSQGRTDTGELFF. CDR3 sequence (DNA): TGTGCCAGCAGCCAAGGTCGGACAGACACCGGGGAGCTGTTTTTT.

J is TRBJ2-1 and V is TRBV6-5; 7 bases agree with TRBD1. V lost 1 base and J lost 3; bases outside the gene matches: 6. CDR1 and CDR2 from the germline V gene are MNHEY and SVGAGI. There are 16 residues in the CDR3. Written as DNA, the CDR3 is TGTGCCAGCAGTTACTTTCCGGGACAGATCTACAATGAGCAGTTCTTC. Amino acid sequence: CASSYFPGQIYNEQFF.

This clone was picked up a small number of times. This chain uses TRBV2 with TRBJ1-4; D remains unclear. This CDR3 comprises 14 residues. Germline V lookup: CDR1 SNHLY, CDR2 FYNNEI. V shed 2 bases and J shed 8 bases, with 12 bases lying between them. The CDR3 here is CASSETGVREKLFF. CDR3 bases: TGTGCCAGCAGTGAAACCGGGGTGCGGGAAAAACTGTTTTTT. Looking up the rest from reference TRBV2 and TRBJ1-4 gives the full variable domain: EPEVTQTPSHQVTQMGQEVILRCVPISNHLYFYWYRQILGQKVEFLVSFYNNEISEKSEIFDDQFSVERPDGSNFTLKIRSTKLEDSAMYFCASSETGVREKLFFGSGTQLSVL.

The V and J genes are TRBV18 and TRBJ2-2; 9 positions match TRBD1. The CDR3 is made up of 14 amino acids. With V trimmed by 5 bases and J by 7 bases, 5 bases remained unmatched. CDR1 is KGHSH, CDR2 LQKENI, per germline. CDR3 residues: CASSGDRASGELFF. Written as DNA, the CDR3 is TGTGCCAGCTCAGGGGACAGGGCCAGCGGGGAGCTGTTTTTT.

The V and J genes are TRBV2 and TRBJ1-5; D uncertain. Trimming left V 6 bases short and J 2 bases short, with 11 bases between. CDR1 and CDR2 (germline): SNHLY, FYNNEI. CDR3 size: 14 residues. CDR3 loop: CASSRDSGNQPQHF. CDR3 nucleotides: TGTGCCAGCAGCCGGGATTCGGGCAATCAGCCCCAGCATTTT.

This clone was picked up a small number of times. This chain uses TRBV28 with TRBJ1-1; the match to TRBD1 covers 7 bases. This CDR3 contains 11 residues. CDR1 is MDHEN, CDR2 SYDVKM, per germline. Trimming took 1 base from V and 10 from J; bases not matched to a gene: 0. CDR3 amino acids: CASSLSGGAFF. CDR3 sequence (DNA): TGTGCCAGCAGTTTATCAGGGGGAGCTTTCTTT. The whole variable domain, filled in from reference TRBV28 and TRBJ1-1, reads DVKVTQSSRYLVKRTGEKVFLECVQDMDHENMFWYRQDPGLGLRLIYFSYDVKMKEKGDIPEGYSVSREKKERFSLILESASTNQTSMYLCASSLSGGAFFGQGTRLTVV.

The gene calls are TRBV3-1 (or the pseudogene TRBV3-2) and TRBJ2-5; 9 bases match TRBD2. J was trimmed by 5 bases and V by 1 base; bases with no gene match: 11. Germline V lookup: CDR1 LGHDT, CDR2 YNNKEL (reference sequence). This CDR3 is built from 17 residues. CDR3 DNA: TGTGCCAGCAGCCAAGTGGTCCTAGCGGGACCCGTGGAGACCCAGTACTTC. Translation: CASSQVVLAGPVETQYF.

The chain recombines TRBV14 with TRBJ2-5; 9 bases line up with TRBD1. The CDR3 is 17 residues long. Germline V gene sequence: CDR1 SGHDN, CDR2 FVKESK. Trimming at V came to 3 bases and at J to 0 bases, leaving 8 bases not matched to a gene. CDR3 loop: CASSQDRGAGYQETQYF. The CDR3 nucleotides are TGTGCCAGCAGCCAGGACAGGGGCGCGGGGTACCAAGAGACCCAGTACTTC.

This rearrangement joins TRBV12-3 or TRBV12-4 to TRBJ2-3; tentative D call: TRBD2 (7 bases). V was cut by 5 bases and J by 6 bases, with 12 bases left in between. The CDR3 has 13 residues. This CDR3 is CASSDRGADTQYF. Here the CDR3 DNA reads TGTGCCAGCAGTGACCGGGGGGCGGATACGCAGTATTTT.

This chain links TRBV18 with TRBJ1-5, with a weak D call TRBD1 (5 bases). Germline V gives CDR1 KGHSH, CDR2 LQKENI. The CDR3 has 11 residues. Trimming removed 8 bases from V and 11 bases from J, with 13 bases in between. This CDR3 reads CASARDVTQHF. CDR3 nucleotides: TGTGCCAGCGCGCGGGACGTCACCCAGCATTTT.

The V and J genes are TRBV9 and TRBJ2-7; 8 bases map to TRBD2. The CDR3 is made up of 15 amino acids. Trimming at V came to 3 bases and at J to 1 base, leaving 6 bases not matched to a gene. The germline CDR1 and CDR2 sequences are SGDLS and YYNGEE. The CDR3 region has the DNA TGTGCCAGCAGCGGGTCTAGCGGGCCTTCCTACGAGCAGTACTTC. Protein product: CASSGSSGPSYEQYF.

This clone has more than one count but fewer than ten. V and J are TRBV19 and TRBJ1-5; a weak D match, TRBD1 (5 bases). V was shortened by 3 bases and J by 0 bases, with 18 bases between the two germline ends. The CDR3 has 18 amino acids. CDR1 and CDR2 from the germline V gene are LNHDA and SQIVND (reference sequence). As DNA, the CDR3 is TGTGCCAGTAGTATCAGGTCAGGGACTGTCGTTAGCAATCAGCCCCAGCATTTT. Amino acids: CASSIRSGTVVSNQPQHF.

V usage is TRBV7-9 and J usage is TRBJ1-3; D is uncertain. V lost 3 bases, J lost 7 bases, and 10 bases lay in between. CDR3 length: 13 residues. The germline V gene encodes CDR1 SEHNR and CDR2 FQNEAQ (reference sequence). The CDR3 bases are TGTGCCAGCAGCTTTTTATCTCTGAACACCATATATTTT. This translates into CASSFLSLNTIYF.

The rearrangement links TRBV5-4 to TRBJ2-1; D call uncertain. V was clipped by 0 bases and J by 3 bases, with 7 bases between them. CDR3 length: 14 residues. Germline CDR1 reads SGHNT; CDR2 reads YYREEE (reference sequence). CDR3 residues: CASSLASLYNEQFF. CDR3 bases: TGTGCCAGCAGCTTGGCCTCCCTCTACAATGAGCAGTTCTTC.

The chain uses TRBV12-3 or TRBV12-4 and TRBJ2-7; D is possibly TRBD2 (6 bases). Trimming stripped 3 bases from V and 6 bases from J, with 12 bases between. This CDR3 region has 13 residues. CDR3 in DNA: TGTGCCAGCAGTTTGGGGGGACTGGGCGAGCAGTACTTC. Translation: CASSLGGLGEQYF.

The chain links TRBV3-1 (or the pseudogene TRBV3-2) to TRBJ2-3; 8 nucleotides match TRBD2. The CDR3 sequence is 17 residues long. With V trimmed by 4 bases and J by 2 bases, 11 bases remained unmatched. The germline gives CDR1 LGHDT, CDR2 YNNKEL (reference sequence). The CDR3 sequence: CASSLELAGLTTDTQYF. DNA of the CDR3: TGTGCCAGCAGCCTCGAGCTAGCGGGCCTCACCACAGATACGCAGTATTTT.

The CDR3 bases are TGTGCCAGCAGCTTACGGGAGGGCCACACAGATACGCAGTATTTT. It encodes CASSLREGHTDTQYF. V usage is TRBV7-2 and J usage is TRBJ2-3; 8 bases map to TRBD2. J lost 2 bases, V lost 2 bases, and 3 bases had no gene match. This CDR3 spans 15 amino acids. Germline CDR1 and CDR2: SGHTA and FQGNSA.

This clone occurred once. The chain has TRBV18 and TRBJ2-1; D gene ambiguous. CDR3 length equals 12 residues. Germline V gene data show CDR1 as KGHSH and CDR2 as LQKENI. V was trimmed by 6 bases and J by 7 bases, leaving 10 bases between them. The DNA for the CDR3 is TGTGCCAGCTCCCTCAACAGAAATGAGCAGTTCTTC. As protein: CASSLNRNEQFF.

This chain joins TRBV19 and TRBJ2-3; D might be TRBD1 (6 bases). CDR3 length equals 13 residues. Deletions cut 6 bases from V and 1 base from J, with 8 bases between. The V gene's germline CDR1 is LNHDA and CDR2 SQIVND (reference sequence). The CDR3 protein is CASRRTGTDTQYF. The CDR3 DNA reads TGTGCCAGTAGACGGACAGGCACAGATACGCAGTATTTT. The variable domain in full, with the rest retrieved from reference TRBV19 and TRBJ2-3, is DGGITQSPKYLFRKEGQNVTLSCEQNLNHDAMYWYRQDPGQGLRLIYYSQIVNDFQKGDIAEGYSVSREKKESFPLTVTSAQKNPTAFYLCASRRTGTDTQYFGPGTRLTVL.

CDR3 amino acids: CASSPDRSSGEKLFF. DNA of the CDR3: TGTGCCAGCTCACCAGACAGGTCGTCCGGTGAAAAACTGTTTTTT. V is TRBV18 and J is TRBJ1-4; D is perhaps TRBD1 (6 bases). The V end lost 2 bases, the J end lost 7 bases, and 14 bases lay between the germline ends. CDR1 is KGHSH and CDR2 is LQKENI in the germline V gene. This CDR3 has 15 residues.

J is TRBJ1-2 and V is TRBV28, with 11 bases aligning to TRBD1. After removal of 4 bases from V and 4 bases from J, the junction contained 5 bases not matched to a gene. The CDR3 is made up of 15 amino acids. Germline V gives CDR1 MDHEN, CDR2 SYDVKM. CDR3 in amino acids: CASSSGTGGGYGYTF. The DNA for the CDR3 is TGTGCCAGCAGTTCGGGGACAGGGGGGGGCTATGGCTACACCTTC.

The rearrangement links TRBV28 to TRBJ2-7; TRBD2 matches at 11 bases. Germline trimming cut 6 bases from V and 2 bases from J; bases unmatched to any gene: 9. Germline V CDR1 and CDR2: MDHEN, SYDVKM. The CDR3 is 16 residues long. The CDR3 region has the DNA TGTGCCAGCAGGCCACCCGGGACTAGCGGAGCCTACGAGCAGTACTTC. Protein: CASRPPGTSGAYEQYF.

This clone has a single count. The chain's CDR3 is CASSFGGNTEAFF. The CDR3 coding sequence is TGTGCCAGCAGTTTCGGGGGGAACACTGAAGCTTTCTTT. The rearrangement uses TRBV12-3 or TRBV12-4 and TRBJ1-1, with D perhaps TRBD1 (5 bases). Trimming stripped 3 bases from V and 1 base from J, with 6 bases between. This CDR3 has 13 amino acids.

V is TRBV23-1 and J is TRBJ1-2, with 9 bases aligning to TRBD1. TRBV23-1 is an open reading frame, and its role is uncertain. The CDR3 contains 17 residues. V gave up 3 bases and J gave up 8 bases; unmatched junction bases: 16. CDR3 region: CASSQFTRSQGARGYTF. CDR3 coding DNA: TGCGCCAGCAGTCAGTTTACTCGTTCACAGGGGGCGAGGGGCTACACCTTC.

The genes are TRBV19 and TRBJ1-2, with a weak D call TRBD1 (5 bases). The CDR3 consists of 12 residues. Germline V gene data show CDR1 as LNHDA and CDR2 as SQIVND (reference sequence). Between the trimmed V and J ends, which lost 7 bases and 8 bases, there was a span of 14 bases. DNA of the CDR3: TGTGCCAGTAAGGGACGGGGGTACGGCTACACCTTC. This encodes CASKGRGYGYTF.

This rearrangement joins TRBV7-2 to TRBJ1-2; weak D call: TRBD1 (5 bases). The germline gives CDR1 SGHTA, CDR2 FQGNSA. The CDR3 is 14 amino acids. Trimming removed 5 bases at V and 4 bases at J, with 14 bases between. CDR3 sequence reads: CASSRGGFGYGYTF. In DNA form, the CDR3 reads TGTGCCAGCAGCCGGGGGGGGTTTGGCTATGGCTACACCTTC.